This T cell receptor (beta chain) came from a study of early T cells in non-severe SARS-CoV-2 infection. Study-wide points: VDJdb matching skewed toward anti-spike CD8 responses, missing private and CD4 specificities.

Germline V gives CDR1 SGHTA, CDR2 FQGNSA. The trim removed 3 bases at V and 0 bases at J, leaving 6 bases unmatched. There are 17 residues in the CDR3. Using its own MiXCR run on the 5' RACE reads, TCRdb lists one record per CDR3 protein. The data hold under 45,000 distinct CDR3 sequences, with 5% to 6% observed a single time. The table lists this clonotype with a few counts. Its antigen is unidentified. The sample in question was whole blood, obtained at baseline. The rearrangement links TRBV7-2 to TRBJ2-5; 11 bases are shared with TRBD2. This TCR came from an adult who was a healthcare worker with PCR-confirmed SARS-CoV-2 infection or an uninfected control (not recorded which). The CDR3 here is CASSLGLAERYQETQYF. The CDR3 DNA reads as TGTGCCAGCAGCTTGGGACTAGCGGAAAGGTACCAAGAGACCCAGTACTTC.